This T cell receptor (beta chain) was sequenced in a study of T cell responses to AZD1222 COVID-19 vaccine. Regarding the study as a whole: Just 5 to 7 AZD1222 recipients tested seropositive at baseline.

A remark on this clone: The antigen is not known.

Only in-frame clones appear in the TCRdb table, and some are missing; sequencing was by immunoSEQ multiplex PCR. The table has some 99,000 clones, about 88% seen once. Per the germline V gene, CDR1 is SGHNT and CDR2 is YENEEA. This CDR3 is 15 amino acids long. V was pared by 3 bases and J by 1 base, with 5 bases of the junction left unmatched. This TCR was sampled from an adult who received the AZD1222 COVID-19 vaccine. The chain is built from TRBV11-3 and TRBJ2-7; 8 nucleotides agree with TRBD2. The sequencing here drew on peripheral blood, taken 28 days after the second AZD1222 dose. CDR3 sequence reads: CASSFGAGGSYEQYF. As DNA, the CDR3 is TGTGCCAGCAGCTTCGGGGCGGGAGGATCCTACGAGCAGTACTTC. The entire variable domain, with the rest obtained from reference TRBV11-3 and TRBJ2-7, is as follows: EAGVVQSPRYKIIEKKQPVAFWCNPISGHNTLYWYLQNLGQGPELLIRYENEEAVDDSQLPKDRFSAERLKGVDSTLKIQPAELGDSAVYLCASSFGAGGSYEQYFGPGTRLTVT.